Each of the 20 T cell receptor beta chains below was sequenced from the same sample in a study of blood T cell repertoires in COVID-19. TCRdb's copy holds only in-frame clones and misses some; the assay was immunoSEQ multiplex PCR. The table lists about 71,000 clones, roughly 83% of them singletons. The sequenced sample consisted of peripheral blood. The receptors shown here come from a man aged 65-85 years with acute or convalescent COVID-19.

This clone has only one observation. The CDR3 nucleotides read TGCGCCAGCAGCTCACTTCCGGGACAAAGGAGCTCCTACGAGCAGTACTTC. Its protein is CASSSLPGQRSSYEQYF. V is TRBV5-1 and J is TRBJ2-7, with D possibly being TRBD1 (6 bases). The CDR3 consists of 17 residues. V was shortened by 3 bases and J by 0 bases, with 19 bases between the two germline ends. Per germline, CDR1 SGHRS and CDR2 YFSETQ. The complete variable domain, with remaining parts taken from reference TRBV5-1 and TRBJ2-7, reads KAGVTQTPRYLIKTRGQQVTLSCSPISGHRSVSWYQQTPGQGLQFLFEYFSETQRNKGNFPGRFSGRQFSNSRSEMNVSTLELGDSALYLCASSSLPGQRSSYEQYFGPGTRLTVT.

This chain links TRBV7-8 with TRBJ2-7; 7 nucleotides match TRBD2. The CDR3 runs 14 residues. CDR1 is SGHVS, CDR2 FQNEAQ, per germline. J was trimmed by 6 bases and V by 5 bases; bases with no gene match: 10. Written as DNA, the CDR3 is TGTGCCAGCAGCCCCAGCGGGACCCACGGCGAGCAGTACTTC. Its translation is CASSPSGTHGEQYF.

In its sample, this clone was seen once. This chain links TRBV19 with TRBJ1-5; 10 nucleotides align to TRBD1. This CDR3 is built from 17 residues. CDR1 is LNHDA, CDR2 SQIVND, per germline (reference sequence). The trim removed 6 bases at V and 0 bases at J, leaving 8 bases unmatched. The CDR3 reads CASSLGQGFNSNQPQHF. In DNA form, the CDR3 reads TGTGCCAGTAGCCTGGGACAGGGGTTTAATAGCAATCAGCCCCAGCATTTT.

This clone was counted between two and nine times. The CDR3 DNA sequence: TGTGCCAGCAGCCTCCGGGACAGCGGGCATCAGCCCCAGCATTTT. Its translation: CASSLRDSGHQPQHF. The chain links TRBV21-1 to TRBJ1-5; the table's TRBD1 call for D was not verified on the DNA. TRBV21-1 is tagged as a pseudogene. The length of the CDR3 is 15 residues.

This rearrangement joins TRBV29-1 to TRBJ2-7, with 7 bases lining up with TRBD2. V was clipped by 7 bases and J by 2 bases; unmatched bases: 8. CDR1 SQVTM and CDR2 ANQGSEA come from the germline V gene. The CDR3 is 13 residues long. CDR3 in amino acids: CSGGGLTTYEQYF. Written as DNA, the CDR3 is TGCAGCGGGGGGGGACTGACAACCTACGAGCAGTACTTC.

The rearrangement links TRBV6-5 to TRBJ2-5; 7 bases agree with TRBD1. CDR3 size: 12 residues. With V trimmed by 10 bases and J by 2 bases, 4 bases remained unmatched. In germline, CDR1 is MNHEY, CDR2 SVGAGI. DNA for the CDR3: TGTGCCACCTCGGGACAGCAAGAGACCCAGTACTTC. The encoded protein is CATSGQQETQYF.

The chain uses TRBV4-2 and TRBJ1-4; D gene unclear. The CDR3 runs to 14 residues. Germline V CDR1 and CDR2: LGHNA, YNFKEQ. Trimming pared 1 base from V and 0 bases from J, leaving 3 bases between. CDR3: CASSQGATNEKLFF. The CDR3 DNA reads as TGTGCCAGCAGCCAAGGCGCAACTAATGAAAAACTGTTTTTT.

This clone appeared a few times. J is TRBJ2-2 and V is TRBV11-3; D gene unclear. Germline-derived CDR1 and CDR2 are SGHNT and YENEEA. The ends were cut back, 2 bases at V and 5 bases at J, with 3 bases in the middle. The CDR3 has 12 amino acids. As DNA, the CDR3 is TGTGCCAGCAGCTTACAGACCGGGGAGCTGTTTTTT. Translated, it gives CASSLQTGELFF.

The V gene is TRBV4-1, the J gene TRBJ2-5; 9 bases agree with TRBD2. Germline V gene sequence: CDR1 MGHRA, CDR2 YSYEKL. The trim removed 4 bases at V and 4 bases at J, leaving 22 bases unmatched. The CDR3 covers 20 residues. CDR3 DNA sequence: TGCGCCAGCAGCCCAAGCCTGGTACGCGGGAGGGTCGAGGAAAGAGAGACCCAGTACTTC. It yields the protein CASSPSLVRGRVEERETQYF.

The chain combines TRBV30 with TRBJ1-3; D not certain. The CDR3 sequence is 14 residues long. Germline V gene data show CDR1 as GTSNPN and CDR2 as SVGIG (reference sequence). The ends were cut back, 3 bases at V and 0 bases at J, with 9 bases in the middle. CDR3 sequence (DNA): TGTGCCTGGAGCACGACACTCTCTGGAAACACCATATATTTT. Its protein product is CAWSTTLSGNTIYF. Full variable domain (remainder filled in from reference TRBV30 and TRBJ1-3): SQTIHQWPATLVQPVGSPLSLECTVEGTSNPNLYWYRQAAGRGLQLLFYSVGIGQISSEVPQNLSASRPQDRQFILSSKKLLLSDSGFYLCAWSTTLSGNTIYFGEGSWLTVV.

The chain employs TRBV29-1 and TRBJ1-5; 8 bases match TRBD1. The V and J ends lost 6 bases and 6 bases, in that order; junction bases with no gene match: 4. Germline CDR1 reads SQVTM; CDR2 reads ANQGSEA. This CDR3 spans 12 amino acids. The CDR3 loop reads CSVAGGGQPQHF. DNA for the CDR3: TGCAGCGTCGCAGGGGGCGGTCAGCCCCAGCATTTT. Variable domain in full (rest from reference TRBV29-1 and TRBJ1-5): SAVISQKPSRDICQRGTSLTIQCQVDSQVTMMFWYRQQPGQSLTLIATANQGSEATYESGFVIDKFPISRPNLTFSTLTVSNMSPEDSSIYLCSVAGGGQPQHFGDGTRLSIL.

This rearrangement joins TRBV6-5 to TRBJ1-5, with D tentatively TRBD1 (6 bases). Looked up from germline, CDR1 is MNHEY and CDR2 is SVGAGI. V lost 6 bases and J lost 4, with 16 bases in between. The CDR3 is 15 amino acids. CDR3 protein: CASRAQGSRNQPQHF. CDR3 DNA sequence: TGTGCCAGCAGGGCACAGGGTAGTAGGAATCAGCCCCAGCATTTT.

The chain carries TRBV9 and TRBJ2-1, with 16 positions matching TRBD2. The germline V gene encodes CDR1 SGDLS and CDR2 YYNGEE. J gave up 10 bases and V 3 bases, and 7 bases lay outside the gene matches. The CDR3 has 16 amino acids. The CDR3 region has the DNA TGTGCCAGCAGCGGGGGACTAGCGGGAGGGCCGGGAGAGCAGTTCTTC. This codes for CASSGGLAGGPGEQFF.

The chain combines TRBV6-4 with TRBJ2-1; 8 bases match TRBD1. V lost 3 bases, J lost 9 bases, and 10 bases stayed unmatched. This CDR3 is built from 15 residues. Looked up from germline, CDR1 is MRHNA and CDR2 is SNTAGT. CDR3: CASSESDRGRSEQFF. The CDR3 DNA reads as TGTGCCAGCAGTGAAAGCGACAGGGGTCGGTCTGAGCAGTTCTTC.

This clone has just a few counts. The chain is built from TRBV7-9 and TRBJ1-1; 12 nucleotides align to TRBD1. CDR1 and CDR2 from the germline V gene are SEHNR and FQNEAQ (reference sequence). The CDR3 is 16 residues long. The junction had 10 bases not matched to a gene; V was cut back by 4 bases and J by 7 bases. CDR3 DNA: TGTGCCAGCAGCTCCGGGACAGGGGGCCGTCAGGATGAAGCTTTCTTT. As protein: CASSSGTGGRQDEAFF.

The chain carries TRBV19 and TRBJ2-1; 8 bases are shared with TRBD2. Germline V gives CDR1 LNHDA, CDR2 SQIVND (reference sequence). CDR3 length: 14 amino acids. Germline trimming cut 7 bases from V and 9 bases from J; bases unmatched to any gene: 11. CDR3 DNA: TGTGCCAGTAACCGAAGGACTAGCAGGGGTGAGCAGTTCTTC. It specifies CASNRRTSRGEQFF.

In nucleotides, the CDR3 is TGCAGCGTTGAAGTTATGACAGGTCGTACTGAAGCTTTCTTT. Translating it yields CSVEVMTGRTEAFF. V gene TRBV29-1 combines with J gene TRBJ1-1; D may be TRBD1 (6 bases). Trimming removed 1 base at V and 5 bases at J, with 14 bases between. CDR1 and CDR2 from the germline V gene are SQVTM and ANQGSEA. The CDR3 totals 14 residues.

The chain uses TRBV6-5 and TRBJ1-1; TRBD1 might be the D (6 bases). The V and J ends lost 4 bases and 2 bases respectively, with 8 bases between them. Germline V gene lookup returns CDR1 MNHEY and CDR2 SVGAGI. The CDR3 has 13 residues. CDR3 residues: CASSWTDNTEAFF. The CDR3 DNA is TGTGCCAGCAGTTGGACAGACAACACTGAAGCTTTCTTT.

This clone has a single count. The V gene is TRBV9, the J gene TRBJ2-7; D remains ambiguous. V lost 3 bases, J lost 1 base, and 11 bases lay in between. Germline CDR1 is SGDLS and CDR2 is YYNGEE. The CDR3 spans 14 residues. Written as DNA, the CDR3 is TGTGCCAGCAGCGCCTCCGTTACTTCCTACGAGCAGTACTTC. Amino acid sequence: CASSASVTSYEQYF.

This clone occurred a few times. The chain links TRBV21-1 to TRBJ2-7; the table's D call of TRBD1 was not tested on the DNA. TRBV21-1 constitutes a pseudogene. This CDR3 has 15 amino acids. CDR3 nucleotide sequence: TGTGCCAGCAGCCCAATGTACAGGGGAACCTACGAGCAGTACTTC. It codes for CASSPMYRGTYEQYF.